A selection of T cell receptor beta chains follows, all from one sample in a study of T cells in Graves' hyperthyroidism and ophthalmopathy. TCRdb redid the calling of the multiplex PCR reads with MiXCR, one entry per CDR3 protein. Of over 400,000 distinct CDR3 sequences listed, roughly 22% are singletons. The specimen sequenced was blood. These TCRs come from a woman aged 70-85 years with Graves' ophthalmopathy. Each CDR3 is given with its conserved first and last residue. D genes are given only for firm matches. Clone size is given for some rows only: seen once, a few or many times, or a class if the clone is expanded.

j_call v_call clone_size d_call cdr3_nt cdr3_aa
TRBJ1-1 TRBV11-2 many - TGTGCCAGCAGCTTCCGGGGATTGAACACTGAAGCTTTCTTT CASSFRGLNTEAFF
TRBJ1-1 TRBV6-1 - - TGTGCCAGCAGTACAGGGTTTGGCACTGAAGCTTTCTTT CASSTGFGTEAFF
TRBJ1-4 TRBV27 few - TGTGCCAGCAGTTTAACGACTAGACCTAATGAAAAACTGTTTTTT CASSLTTRPNEKLFF
TRBJ1-2 TRBV18 many TRBD1 TGTGCCAGCTCAGCGGAACGGACAGGGGGCTACACCTTC CASSAERTGGYTF
TRBJ2-1 TRBV5-1 few - TGCGCCAGCAGCTCCTACAGCTCCTACAATGAGCAGTTCTTC CASSSYSSYNEQFF
TRBJ1-1 TRBV12-3/TRBV12-4 - TRBD1 TGTGCCAGCAGTTTATCCCTCCCCGGGACAGGGGGCACTGAAGCTTTCTTT CASSLSLPGTGGTEAFF
TRBJ2-1 TRBV11-2 many - TGTGCCAGCAGCTTAGTAGGGATCGGTACTTACAATGAGCAGTTCTTC CASSLVGIGTYNEQFF
TRBJ2-2 TRBV6-2/TRBV6-3 many - TGTGCCAGCAGTCGACGGACTTCGAACACCGGGGAGCTGTTTTTT CASSRRTSNTGELFF
TRBJ1-1 TRBV20-1 many - TGCAGTGCTAGTCTTGGACATAATGAAGCTTTCTTT CSASLGHNEAFF
TRBJ2-2 TRBV2 few - TGTGCCAGCGAACACCCTGGCGGAGGCCTCCGGGTGGAGCTGTTTTTT CASEHPGGGLRVELFF
TRBJ2-1 TRBV20-1 - - TGCAGTGCTAGGGAGCAGGGAACCTACAATGAGCAGTTCTTC CSAREQGTYNEQFF
TRBJ2-3 TRBV12-5 - - TGTGCTAGTGGTTCGTCGTTTACGGGAGTAGGCACAGATACGCAGTATTTT CASGSSFTGVGTDTQYF
TRBJ2-3 TRBV28 many TRBD1 TGTGCCAGCAGCCAGGGACAGGGGCGAGGAGATACGCAGTATTTT CASSQGQGRGDTQYF
TRBJ1-2 TRBV5-1 - - TGCGCCAGCAGCTTCCCGGAAGCCCCAAACTATGGCTACACCTTC CASSFPEAPNYGYTF
TRBJ2-3 TRBV2 many - TGTGCCAGCAGTGGGGCTAGCAGAACCACAGATACGCAGTATTTT CASSGASRTTDTQYF
TRBJ1-2 TRBV4-3 - - TGCGCCAGCAGCCCCCGGGGACAAGGCGGGTATGGCTACACCTTC CASSPRGQGGYGYTF
TRBJ1-6 TRBV6-1 many - TGTGCCAGCAGGGGAAATTCACCCCTCCACTTT CASRGNSPLHF
TRBJ1-5 TRBV27 many - TGTGCCAGCAGTTTCCAGGTCAATCAGCCCCAGCATTTT CASSFQVNQPQHF
TRBJ1-2 TRBV5-6 - - TGTGCCAGCAGCTTGGCCGGAGGGACCAACTATGGCTACACCTTC CASSLAGGTNYGYTF
TRBJ1-1 TRBV27 few TRBD1 TGTGCCAGCAGTTTGAAGGGGGCCTCTGAAGCTTTCTTT CASSLKGASEAFF
TRBJ2-3 TRBV3-1 - - TGTGCCAGCAGCCTAAGACCCCAGCGCATAGCAGATACGCAGTATTTT CASSLRPQRIADTQYF
TRBJ2-4 TRBV28 - TRBD2 TGTGCCAGCAGTACTAGCGGGAGTGTCAAAAACATTCAGTACTTC CASSTSGSVKNIQYF